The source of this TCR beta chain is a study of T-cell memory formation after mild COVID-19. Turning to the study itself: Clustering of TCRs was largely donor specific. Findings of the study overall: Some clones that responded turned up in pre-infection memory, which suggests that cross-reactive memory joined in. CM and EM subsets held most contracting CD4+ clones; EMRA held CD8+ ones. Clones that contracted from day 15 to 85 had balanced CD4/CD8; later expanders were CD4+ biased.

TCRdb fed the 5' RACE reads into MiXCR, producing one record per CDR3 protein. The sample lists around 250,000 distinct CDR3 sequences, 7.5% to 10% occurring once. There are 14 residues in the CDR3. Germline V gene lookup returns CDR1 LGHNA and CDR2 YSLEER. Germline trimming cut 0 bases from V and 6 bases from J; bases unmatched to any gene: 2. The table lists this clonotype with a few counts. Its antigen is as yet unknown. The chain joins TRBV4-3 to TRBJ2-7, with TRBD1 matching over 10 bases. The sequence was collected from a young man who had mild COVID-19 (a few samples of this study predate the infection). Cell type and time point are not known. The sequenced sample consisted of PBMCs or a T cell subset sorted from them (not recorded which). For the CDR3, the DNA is TGCGCCAGCAGCCAAGAAGACAGGGGGCGCGAGCAGTACTTC. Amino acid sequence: CASSQEDRGREQYF.